What follows are 27 T cell receptor beta chains derived from one specimen sequenced in a study of cytotoxic CD8 clonotypes in ibrutinib-treated CLL. Assay: immunoSEQ multiplex PCR; the TCRdb copy retains only in-frame clones and omits some. The table has 150,000 or so clones, around three quarters seen once. The specimen comprised PBMCs, sampled after 12 months of ibrutinib treatment. The origin of the receptors is a human donor with chronic lymphocytic leukemia.

The V gene is TRBV7-2, the J gene TRBJ2-7; tentative D call: TRBD2 (6 bases). The ends were cut back, 2 bases at V and 3 bases at J, with 14 bases in the middle. Germline V gives CDR1 SGHTA, CDR2 FQGNSA. The CDR3 length is 15 residues. DNA of the CDR3: TGTGCCAGCAGCTTAAATGTAGCGGAAATCTACGAGCAGTACTTC. Its translation is CASSLNVAEIYEQYF.

This clone has only a few counts. The genes are TRBV4-1 and TRBJ1-2, with unresolved D. Germline V gene sequence: CDR1 MGHRA, CDR2 YSYEKL. Trimming removed 1 base from V and 8 bases from J, with 11 bases in between. CDR3 length: 13 residues. CDR3 coding DNA: TGCGCCAGCAGCCAAGCTAGTTTTCAAGGCTACACCTTC. Amino acids: CASSQASFQGYTF.

The chain links TRBV19 to TRBJ1-2; D is undetermined. The V and J ends lost 5 bases and 7 bases respectively, with 11 bases between them. The CDR3 consists of 12 residues. The germline V gene encodes CDR1 LNHDA and CDR2 SQIVND (reference sequence). CDR3 region: CASSSRASGYTF. The CDR3 DNA is TGTGCCAGTAGTTCCCGGGCTTCTGGCTACACCTTC.

The CDR3 loop reads CASSLIRAAGANVLTF. CDR3 nucleotides: TGTGCCAGCAGCTTAATAAGGGCAGCTGGGGCCAACGTCCTGACTTTC. V and J are TRBV7-9 and TRBJ2-6; no reliable D call. The V end lost 2 bases, the J end lost 2 bases, and 10 bases lay between the germline ends. The germline CDR1 and CDR2 sequences are SEHNR and FQNEAQ (reference sequence). The CDR3 is made up of 16 amino acids.

The V call is TRBV7-9, the J call TRBJ1-5; D is perhaps TRBD1 (5 bases). The CDR3 extends over 14 amino acids. From germline, CDR1 is SEHNR and CDR2 FQNEAQ (reference sequence). V was cut by 1 base and J by 4 bases, with 8 bases left in between. The CDR3 loop reads CASSLGRGNQPQHF. CDR3 coding DNA: TGTGCCAGCAGCTTAGGGCGGGGGAATCAGCCCCAGCATTTT.

V and J are TRBV7-9 and TRBJ1-2; tentative D call: TRBD1 (6 bases). Germline V gene data show CDR1 as SEHNR and CDR2 as FQNEAQ (reference sequence). CDR3 length equals 16 residues. Trimming stripped 0 bases from V and 4 bases from J, with 15 bases between. This CDR3 reads CASSLAGSRGAYGYTF. CDR3 nucleotide sequence: TGTGCCAGCAGCTTAGCAGGATCTCGGGGGGCCTATGGCTACACCTTC.

CDR3 bases: TGTGCCAGAGGACCGCCGTGGGAAAACTATGGCTACACCTTC. It yields the protein CARGPPWENYGYTF. V gene TRBV28 combines with J gene TRBJ1-2; D gene uncertain. Looked up from germline, CDR1 is MDHEN and CDR2 is SYDVKM. Trimming took 9 bases from V and 2 from J, leaving 16 bases between them. The CDR3 covers 14 residues.

The chain joins TRBV5-6 to TRBJ2-3; the match to TRBD2 covers 7 bases. The trim removed 0 bases at V and 3 bases at J, leaving 4 bases unmatched. Germline CDR1 reads SGHDT; CDR2 reads YYEEEE. The length of the CDR3 is 15 residues. The CDR3, as DNA: TGTGCCAGCAGCTTGGTTCTGGGGGGGACAGATACGCAGTATTTT. Protein sequence: CASSLVLGGTDTQYF.

The V gene is TRBV27, the J gene TRBJ2-1; TRBD2 might be the D (5 bases). This CDR3 is built from 15 residues. Trimming removed 5 bases from V and 5 bases from J, with 16 bases in between. Germline-derived CDR1 and CDR2 are MNHEY and SMNVEV (reference sequence). CDR3 loop: CASSKLGLIHNEQFF. CDR3 bases: TGTGCCAGCAGTAAACTCGGACTGATTCACAATGAGCAGTTCTTC.

This clone was counted a few times. V and J are TRBV7-6 and TRBJ1-2; D perhaps matches TRBD1 (6 bases). The germline CDR1 and CDR2 sequences are SGHVS and FNYEAQ. CDR3 length equals 13 residues. V dropped 4 bases and J dropped 4 bases, with 10 bases sitting between them. DNA for the CDR3: TGTGCCAGCAGCTACAGACAGGCCTATGGCTACACCTTC. Translation gives CASSYRQAYGYTF.

The chain employs TRBV5-1 and TRBJ2-3; TRBD2 is a possible D gene (5 bases). CDR1 and CDR2 (germline): SGHRS, YFSETQ. The CDR3 has 15 residues. Trimming took 7 bases from V and 0 from J, leaving 15 bases between them. CDR3 region: CASLSGSGSTDTQYF. CDR3 in DNA: TGCGCCAGCCTGAGCGGCTCCGGCAGCACAGATACGCAGTATTTT.

V usage is TRBV19 and J usage is TRBJ2-1; 15 positions agree with TRBD2. The CDR3 runs 17 residues. J gave up 7 bases and V 8 bases, and 12 bases lay outside the gene matches. The germline gives CDR1 LNHDA, CDR2 SQIVND (reference sequence). CDR3 sequence (DNA): TGTGCCAGTTCCGGACTAGCGGGAGGGCCAAGTTTAAATGAGCAGTTCTTC. Residues: CASSGLAGGPSLNEQFF.

This clone was counted between two and nine times. V is TRBV28 and J is TRBJ2-7, with D perhaps TRBD1 (6 bases). Trimming removed 3 bases from V and 7 bases from J, with 16 bases in between. The CDR3 has 14 amino acids. The germline V gene has CDR1 MDHEN and CDR2 SYDVKM. The CDR3 coding sequence is TGTGCCAGCAGTTTCACAGGGATGCTTTGGGAGCAGTACTTC. Translated: CASSFTGMLWEQYF.

The rearrangement uses TRBV7-9 and TRBJ2-3; D tentatively reads TRBD1 or TRBD2 (5 bases each). CDR3 size: 13 residues. CDR1 and CDR2 from the germline V gene are SEHNR and FQNEAQ (reference sequence). Trimming pared 3 bases from V and 3 bases from J, leaving 7 bases between. In nucleotides, the CDR3 is TGTGCCAGCAGCTTGGGGGATACAGATACGCAGTATTTT. Its protein product is CASSLGDTDTQYF.

The rearrangement links TRBV6-5 to TRBJ2-1; 9 bases line up with TRBD2. The CDR3 runs 15 residues. The germline CDR1 and CDR2 sequences are MNHEY and SVGAGI. Trimming at V came to 2 bases and at J to 5 bases, leaving 4 bases not matched to a gene. CDR3 bases: TGTGCCAGCAGTTACAAAGCGGGAGGCCACAATGAGCAGTTCTTC. Translation gives CASSYKAGGHNEQFF.

The chain links TRBV5-1 to TRBJ2-1, with 12 positions matching TRBD2. The V gene end was trimmed by 2 bases and the J gene end by 4 bases; junction bases not matched to a gene: 1. Per the germline V gene, CDR1 is SGHRS and CDR2 is YFSETQ. The CDR3 totals 15 residues. CDR3 sequence: CASSFGTSGYNEQFF. The DNA for the CDR3 is TGCGCCAGCAGCTTTGGGACTAGCGGGTACAATGAGCAGTTCTTC. Full variable domain (remainder filled in from reference TRBV5-1 and TRBJ2-1): KAGVTQTPRYLIKTRGQQVTLSCSPISGHRSVSWYQQTPGQGLQFLFEYFSETQRNKGNFPGRFSGRQFSNSRSEMNVSTLELGDSALYLCASSFGTSGYNEQFFGPGTRLTVL.

This clone turned up a few times. V and J are TRBV27 and TRBJ2-5; D is undetermined. The CDR3 is made up of 12 amino acids. The germline V and J ends were trimmed by 4 bases and 5 bases, with 8 bases remaining between them. Germline CDR1 reads MNHEY; CDR2 reads SMNVEV (reference sequence). The CDR3 DNA reads as TGTGCCAGCAGTTCCCATGGGGAGACCCAGTACTTC. It codes for CASSSHGETQYF.

CDR3 DNA: TGTGCCACCAGCAGGACGTACCCGGGACAGGGGGTCACCGGGGAGCTGTTTTTT. Translating gives CATSRTYPGQGVTGELFF. This chain links TRBV15 with TRBJ2-2; 11 bases align to TRBD1. Germline CDR1 LNHNV, CDR2 YYDKDF (reference sequence). V dropped 3 bases and J dropped 4; count of bases not matched to a gene: 10. CDR3 length: 18 residues.

The CDR3 nucleotides read TGTGCCAGCAGTGGACCTGACAGGGCCGGGACAGATACGCAGTATTTT. Protein product: CASSGPDRAGTDTQYF. The rearrangement links TRBV28 to TRBJ2-3, with 7 bases that match TRBD1. The CDR3 sequence is 16 residues long. V shed 5 bases and J 3 bases; nucleotides not matched to a gene: 11. The V gene's germline CDR1 is MDHEN and CDR2 SYDVKM.

V is TRBV7-2 and J is TRBJ2-5; no definite D call. Germline V gene lookup returns CDR1 SGHTA and CDR2 FQGNSA. This CDR3 is built from 16 residues. V gave up 0 bases and J gave up 1 base, with 12 bases separating them. The DNA of the CDR3 is TGTGCCAGCAGCTTAGCGTCCACAGCGTCCCAAGAGACCCAGTACTTC. Protein product: CASSLASTASQETQYF.

The rearrangement links TRBV5-1 to TRBJ2-1; D is unclear. V lost 3 bases to trimming and J lost 8 bases, with 15 bases between them. This CDR3 has 14 amino acids. The V gene's germline CDR1 is SGHRS and CDR2 YFSETQ. The CDR3 nucleotides read TGCGCCAGCAGCTCGGCTGCTAGATTAGATGAGCAGTTCTTC. Protein: CASSSAARLDEQFF.

V usage is TRBV5-1 and J usage is TRBJ2-2, with 10 nucleotides matching TRBD2. The junction had 11 bases not matched to a gene; V was cut back by 2 bases and J by 4 bases. The CDR3 is 18 residues long. CDR1 is SGHRS and CDR2 is YFSETQ in the germline V gene. DNA of the CDR3: TGCGCCAGCAGCTTCGGGCTAGCGGGAGTCGGAGGCACCGGGGAGCTGTTTTTT. Residues: CASSFGLAGVGGTGELFF.

The chain recombines TRBV19 with TRBJ2-7; 7 bases line up with TRBD1. The CDR3 covers 14 residues. CDR1 and CDR2 from the germline V gene are LNHDA and SQIVND (reference sequence). Trimming at V came to 5 bases and at J to 4 bases, leaving 8 bases not matched to a gene. CDR3 sequence reads: CASSPATGQYEQYF. CDR3 nucleotides: TGTGCCAGTAGTCCGGCGACAGGGCAGTACGAGCAGTACTTC. Full variable domain (remainder filled in from reference TRBV19 and TRBJ2-7): DGGITQSPKYLFRKEGQNVTLSCEQNLNHDAMYWYRQDPGQGLRLIYYSQIVNDFQKGDIAEGYSVSREKKESFPLTVTSAQKNPTAFYLCASSPATGQYEQYFGPGTRLTVT.

The V gene is TRBV6-1, the J gene TRBJ2-7, with D possibly called TRBD1 or TRBD2 (6 bases each). Germline V gene sequence: CDR1 MNHNS, CDR2 SASEGT. The CDR3 sequence is 15 residues long. Trimming took 0 bases from V and 7 from J, leaving 16 bases between them. CDR3 nucleotide sequence: TGTGCCAGCAGTGAAGCGGAGGGGGAGGTGTGGGAGCAGTACTTC. This translates into CASSEAEGEVWEQYF.

This clone has a handful of counts. This chain connects TRBV19 to TRBJ2-5; weak D call: TRBD2 (5 bases). The germline V and J ends were trimmed by 5 bases and 5 bases, with 21 bases remaining between them. This CDR3 has 16 amino acids. Germline CDR1 and CDR2: LNHDA and SQIVND (reference sequence). The DNA for the CDR3 is TGTGCCAGTAGTCCAAGGACTGCAAGGTTTTCGGAGACCCAGTACTTC. This encodes CASSPRTARFSETQYF.

V usage is TRBV5-1 and J usage is TRBJ1-5, with 7 positions matching TRBD1. The CDR3 consists of 15 residues. With V trimmed by 2 bases and J by 4 bases, 6 bases remained unmatched. Germline V CDR1 and CDR2: SGHRS, YFSETQ. CDR3 loop: CASSFLGQENQPQHF. The CDR3 DNA follows: TGCGCCAGCAGCTTTCTCGGACAGGAGAATCAGCCCCAGCATTTT.

The chain combines TRBV27 with TRBJ2-3; TRBD2 matches at 13 bases. The CDR3 extends over 17 amino acids. Trimming took 6 bases from V and 4 from J; bases not matched to a gene: 10. Germline V gene data show CDR1 as MNHEY and CDR2 as SMNVEV (reference sequence). CDR3 sequence reads: CASSPTSGRAFADTQYF. CDR3 nucleotide sequence: TGTGCCAGCAGCCCCACTAGCGGGAGGGCCTTTGCAGATACGCAGTATTTT.